This TCR beta chain was recovered during a study of blood T cell repertoires in COVID-19. Across the whole study: Collection of acute and convalescent COVID-19 samples took place in the United States, Italy and Spain. PBMCs, B-cell-depleted T cells, or T cells were the source of the cDNA or gDNA that made up the material.

Per the study methods: Estimated nucleated cell counts came from reference gene primer amplification. The protocol was immunoSEQ multiplex PCR, while the TCRdb copy is restricted to in-frame clones and leaves out a portion. The D gene and trimming were derived from the DNA, and the V and J assignments and clone size from that table. The repertoire consists of around 50,000 clones, with 85% to 90% occurring once and the leading ten covering 1.4%. Germline-derived CDR1 and CDR2 are SGHAT and FQDESV (reference sequence). The CDR3 length is 12 residues. V lost 9 bases and J 2 bases, leaving 8 bases between the germline ends.

The receptor was isolated from a man between 60 and 70 years old with acute or convalescent COVID-19. The sequenced material came from peripheral blood. The chain links TRBV11-1 to TRBJ1-5; D gene unclear. CDR3 residues: CASPAGNQPQHF. As DNA, the CDR3 is TGTGCCAGTCCCGCAGGCAATCAGCCCCAGCATTTT. Variable domain in full (rest from reference TRBV11-1 and TRBJ1-5): EAEVAQSPRYKITEKSQAVAFWCDPISGHATLYWYRQILGQGPELLVQFQDESVVDDSQLPKDRFSAERLKGVDSTLKIQPAELGDSAMYLCASPAGNQPQHFGDGTRLSIL.